Listed below are T cell receptor beta chains from one sample, sequenced in a study of T cell responses to AZD1222 COVID-19 vaccine. Measured with immunoSEQ multiplex PCR; TCRdb has only the in-frame clones, and not every one. The top ten hold roughly 8% of the sample, which has about 150,000 clones, approximately 85% seen once. Here the sequenced sample was peripheral blood, taken on day 0 of AZD1222 vaccination. The receptor source for this set is an adult in good health. The CDR3 runs from the conserved cysteine through the conserved F or W. The order of the fields is V gene, J gene, CDR3 protein.

v_call: TRBV2
j_call: TRBJ2-5
cdr3_aa: CASSERVGSGGVETQYF

v_call: TRBV12-3/TRBV12-4
j_call: TRBJ2-1
cdr3_aa: CASRDYNEQFF

v_call: TRBV2
j_call: TRBJ2-7
cdr3_aa: CASRDEGHEQYF

v_call: TRBV7-2
j_call: TRBJ1-1
cdr3_aa: CASSGYMDTEAFF

v_call: TRBV2
j_call: TRBJ2-2
cdr3_aa: CASSLRSGGAVNTGELFF

v_call: TRBV11-3
j_call: TRBJ2-1
cdr3_aa: CASSLGIAGPGDEQFF

v_call: TRBV10-3
j_call: TRBJ2-1
cdr3_aa: CAISGQREYNEQFF

v_call: TRBV4-2
j_call: TRBJ1-5
cdr3_aa: CASSQDGSGAQPQHF

v_call: TRBV19
j_call: TRBJ2-3
cdr3_aa: CASSSDRASGGKVDTQYF

v_call: TRBV19
j_call: TRBJ1-5
cdr3_aa: CASRADQEQPQHF

v_call: TRBV6-5
j_call: TRBJ2-7
cdr3_aa: CASSYNYEQYF

v_call: TRBV19
j_call: TRBJ1-2
cdr3_aa: CASRDRATAPYGYTF